A selection of T cell receptor beta chains follows, all from one sample in a study of T cells in Graves' hyperthyroidism and ophthalmopathy. Via MiXCR, TCRdb re-called the multiplex PCR reads, giving one row per CDR3 protein. The data show some 300,000 distinct CDR3 sequences, with roughly an eighth seen just once and 6.5% to 10% held by the top ten. The sample taken for sequencing was blood. These receptors all come from a middle-aged woman with Graves' hyperthyroidism. Each CDR3 is given without its conserved first and last residue. Fields, in order: CDR3 protein, V gene.

CDR3 protein: SVWDYEQY
V gene: TRBV29-1

CDR3 protein: AWRSGSGNSPLH
V gene: TRBV30

CDR3 protein: SARGSPSGEWNEQF
V gene: TRBV20-1

CDR3 protein: ASSLFRRGETQY
V gene: TRBV11-3

CDR3 protein: SARDSGTDTQY
V gene: TRBV20-1

CDR3 protein: ASSSLAGANEQF
V gene: TRBV11-2

CDR3 protein: ASSLSRWGDTQY
V gene: TRBV11-3

CDR3 protein: ASSSAVEQF
V gene: TRBV7-9

CDR3 protein: ASSMDSNQPQH
V gene: TRBV7-9

CDR3 protein: ATSVHGESSVNEQF
V gene: TRBV15

CDR3 protein: ASNGGYTTDTQY
V gene: TRBV27

CDR3 protein: ASSPPRLAAGTDTQY
V gene: TRBV2

CDR3 protein: SVGTGAGETQY
V gene: TRBV29-1

CDR3 protein: ASTLTENTEAF
V gene: TRBV2

CDR3 protein: SARDPTGSGTQY
V gene: TRBV20-1

CDR3 protein: ATGLAPSGANVLT
V gene: TRBV27

CDR3 protein: ASSLPGQRMEMQF
V gene: TRBV27

CDR3 protein: ASSEVLEDTQY
V gene: TRBV6-1

CDR3 protein: ASSQSGSGTDTQY
V gene: TRBV28

CDR3 protein: SVEGANHYEQY
V gene: TRBV29-1

CDR3 protein: ASSGTENSPLH
V gene: TRBV28

CDR3 protein: ASSKPGQGARTDTQY
V gene: TRBV12-3/TRBV12-4

CDR3 protein: AISELKETQY
V gene: TRBV10-3

CDR3 protein: ASSPPGGVSSYEQY
V gene: TRBV28

CDR3 protein: ASSEATTGPYEQY
V gene: TRBV6-1

CDR3 protein: ASSLGLAQNEQF
V gene: TRBV7-2

CDR3 protein: ASSDRGRSHTEAF
V gene: TRBV10-2

CDR3 protein: ATSRDLSSGAYNEQF
V gene: TRBV15

CDR3 protein: ASRVDWAGNTIY
V gene: TRBV2

CDR3 protein: ASSHDGPWGGAGANVLT
V gene: TRBV6-1

CDR3 protein: ASSSGSGNQETQY
V gene: TRBV5-4

CDR3 protein: ASSLSQTYEQY
V gene: TRBV11-3

CDR3 protein: ASSERDRGRGYT
V gene: TRBV6-1

CDR3 protein: ASKNTRARMNTEAF
V gene: TRBV6-1

CDR3 protein: ASSLGTEQF
V gene: TRBV5-1

CDR3 protein: ASSVRLASYNEQF
V gene: TRBV9

CDR3 protein: ASSTPTDTQY
V gene: TRBV28

CDR3 protein: ASTSPLDSSYEQY
V gene: TRBV28

CDR3 protein: ASSLGWSQETQY
V gene: TRBV7-2

CDR3 protein: ASRPGGGGAGGYT
V gene: TRBV27

CDR3 protein: ALTSGGSYEQY
V gene: TRBV7-2

CDR3 protein: ASSALTGTGEKLF
V gene: TRBV19

CDR3 protein: SARDGTNEQY
V gene: TRBV20-1

CDR3 protein: ASVQGWEETQY
V gene: TRBV7-9

CDR3 protein: ASRLGSNTEAF
V gene: TRBV7-9

CDR3 protein: ASSSRDRNSPLH
V gene: TRBV6-1

CDR3 protein: ASSQSLGSYEQY
V gene: TRBV3-1

CDR3 protein: ASSPRTGGPGGEQF
V gene: TRBV28

CDR3 protein: ASSVQGGNEQF
V gene: TRBV7-3

CDR3 protein: ASRSRDWYNSPLH
V gene: TRBV12-3/TRBV12-4

CDR3 protein: ASSYSGLAGDQETQY
V gene: TRBV6-2/TRBV6-3

CDR3 protein: ASSAYRRRGYGYT
V gene: TRBV7-2

CDR3 protein: ANIWARPTNEKLF
V gene: TRBV7-3

CDR3 protein: ASGLFGNTIY
V gene: TRBV12-3/TRBV12-4